This TCR beta chain was recorded in a study of neurological immune-mediated disorders. TCRdb analysed the 5' RACE reads with MiXCR anew, one entry per CDR3 protein. The sample carries tens of thousands of distinct CDR3 sequences, about a tenth recorded once. This CDR3 has 12 amino acids. Trimming removed 1 base from V and 9 bases from J, with 7 bases in between. Germline V gene lookup returns CDR1 DFQATT and CDR2 SNEGSKA (reference sequence). This clonotype has a count of ten or more. The genes are TRBV20-1 and TRBJ1-6; the D is unclear. This clonotype was sampled from a woman aged 30 to 39 with HTLV-1-associated myelopathy (HAM/TSP). Sequenced input: PBMCs. The CDR3 DNA follows: TGCAGTGCTAGAGGCCAAGGTTCACCCCTCCACTTT. Protein sequence: CSARGQGSPLHF.